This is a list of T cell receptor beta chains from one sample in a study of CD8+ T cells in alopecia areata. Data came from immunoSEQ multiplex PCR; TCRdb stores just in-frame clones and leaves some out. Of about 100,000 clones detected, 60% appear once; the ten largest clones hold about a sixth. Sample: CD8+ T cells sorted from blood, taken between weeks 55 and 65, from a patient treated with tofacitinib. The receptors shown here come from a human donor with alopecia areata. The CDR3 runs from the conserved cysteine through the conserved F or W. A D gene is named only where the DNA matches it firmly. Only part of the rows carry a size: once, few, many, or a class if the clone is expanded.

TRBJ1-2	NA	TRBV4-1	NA	CASSRQQGRGYTF	TGCGCCAGCAGCCGTCAGCAGGGCCGCGGCTACACCTTC
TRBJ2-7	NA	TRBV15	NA	CATRGRAGYEQYF	TGTGCCACCCGGGGGCGAGCGGGCTACGAGCAGTACTTC
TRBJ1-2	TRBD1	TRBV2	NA	CASRDTGQGVSYGYTF	TGTGCCAGCAGGGACACGGGACAGGGGGTTAGCTATGGCTACACCTTC
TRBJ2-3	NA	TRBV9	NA	CASSGGQKTQYF	TGTGCCAGCAGCGGGGGACAAAAAACGCAGTATTTT
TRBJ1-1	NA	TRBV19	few	CASSYGRTEAFF	TGTGCCAGTAGTTATGGGCGCACTGAAGCTTTCTTT
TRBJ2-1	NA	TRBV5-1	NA	CASSLTNSYNEQFF	TGCGCCAGCAGCTTGACAAACAGTTACAATGAGCAGTTCTTC
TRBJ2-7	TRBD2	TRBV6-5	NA	CASSVGAGPYEQYF	TGTGCCAGCAGTGTGGGAGCGGGGCCCTACGAGCAGTACTTC
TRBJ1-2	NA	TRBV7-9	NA	CASRRTEFLYGYTF	TGTGCCAGCCGTCGGACAGAATTTTTGTATGGCTACACCTTC
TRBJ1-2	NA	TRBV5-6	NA	CASTELNYGYTF	TGTGCCAGCACCGAATTGAACTATGGCTACACCTTC
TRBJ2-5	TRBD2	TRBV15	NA	CATSRGFRLAGEQETQYF	TGTGCCACCAGCAGAGGGTTCCGACTAGCGGGGGAACAAGAGACCCAGTACTTC
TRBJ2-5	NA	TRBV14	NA	CASSQGGIQTQYF	TGTGCCAGCAGCCAAGGGGGCATTCAGACCCAGTACTTC
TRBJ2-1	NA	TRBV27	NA	CASSFDYNEQFF	TGTGCCAGCAGTTTCGACTACAATGAGCAGTTCTTC
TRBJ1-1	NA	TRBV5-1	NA	CASSFRSQGGTEAFF	TGCGCCAGCAGCTTCCGATCACAGGGAGGCACTGAAGCTTTCTTT
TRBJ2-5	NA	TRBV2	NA	CASTEGFQETQYF	TGTGCCAGCACCGAGGGGTTTCAAGAGACCCAGTACTTC
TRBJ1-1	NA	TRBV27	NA	CASSTRPILGVNTEAFF	TGTGCCAGCAGTACCCGACCGATACTCGGTGTGAACACTGAAGCTTTCTTT
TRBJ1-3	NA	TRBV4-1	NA	CASSPLDSGTGNTIYF	TGCGCCAGCAGCCCTCTAGATTCAGGGACTGGAAACACCATATATTTT
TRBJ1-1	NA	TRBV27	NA	CASSLVPANTEAFF	TGTGCCAGCAGTTTAGTGCCAGCGAACACTGAAGCTTTCTTT
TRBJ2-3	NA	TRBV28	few	CASSQYRGGADTQYF	TGTGCCAGCAGCCAGTATAGGGGGGGGGCTGATACGCAGTATTTT
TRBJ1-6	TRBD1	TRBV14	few	CASSQDRLRDRDNSPLHF	TGTGCCAGCAGCCAAGATCGGCTGCGGGACAGAGATAATTCACCCCTCCACTTT
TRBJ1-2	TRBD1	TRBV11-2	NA	CASSFGQGAYGYTF	TGTGCCAGCAGCTTCGGACAGGGGGCTTATGGCTACACCTTC
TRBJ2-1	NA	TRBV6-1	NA	CASSATGWGDNEQFF	TGTGCCAGCAGTGCTACAGGGTGGGGGGACAATGAGCAGTTCTTC
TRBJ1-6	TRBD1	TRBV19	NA	CASNAGTGGNSPLHF	TGTGCCAGTAACGCCGGGACAGGGGGTAATTCACCCCTCCACTTT
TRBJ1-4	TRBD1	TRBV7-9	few	CASSSAGTGHEKLFF	TGTGCCAGCAGCTCCGCCGGGACAGGTCATGAAAAACTGTTTTTT
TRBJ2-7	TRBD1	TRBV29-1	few	CSVEDSKTGDPYEQYF	TGCAGCGTTGAAGATTCTAAGACAGGGGATCCCTACGAGCAGTACTTC
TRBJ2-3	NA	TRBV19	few	CASARGDTQYF	TGTGCCAGCGCGAGGGGAGATACGCAGTATTTT
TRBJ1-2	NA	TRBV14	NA	CASSQEYGSNYGYTF	TGTGCCAGCAGCCAAGAGTACGGGTCTAACTATGGCTACACCTTC
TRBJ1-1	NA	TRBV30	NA	CAWGEIRGPTTGTFF	TGTGCCTGGGGGGAAATAAGGGGACCCACCACTGGGACTTTCTTT
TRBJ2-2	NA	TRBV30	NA	CAWSSGGGSGELFF	TGTGCCTGGAGTTCCGGGGGAGGTTCCGGGGAGCTGTTTTTT
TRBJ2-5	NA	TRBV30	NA	CAWSSVETQYF	TGTGCCTGGAGTTCCGTAGAGACCCAGTACTTC
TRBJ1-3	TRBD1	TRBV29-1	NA	CSVATGISSGNTIYF	TGCAGCGTGGCGACAGGGATTAGCTCTGGAAACACCATATATTTT
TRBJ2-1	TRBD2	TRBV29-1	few	CSAGLAGRLGEQFF	TGCAGCGCCGGACTAGCGGGGCGGTTGGGTGAGCAGTTCTTC
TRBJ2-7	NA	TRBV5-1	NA	CASSLEFGTGDEQYF	TGCGCCAGCAGCTTGGAGTTCGGAACTGGGGACGAGCAGTACTTC
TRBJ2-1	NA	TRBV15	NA	CATSQTPLEQFF	TGTGCCACCAGCCAAACCCCTCTTGAGCAGTTCTTC
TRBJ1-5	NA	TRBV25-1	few	CASSEERENQPQHF	TGTGCCAGCAGTGAGGAAAGAGAAAACCAGCCCCAGCATTTT
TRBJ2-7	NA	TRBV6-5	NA	CASSPGAYEQYF	TGTGCCAGCAGCCCTGGGGCGTACGAGCAGTACTTC
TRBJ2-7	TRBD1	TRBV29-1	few	CSVEPGTGGSYEQYF	TGCAGCGTTGAACCCGGGACAGGGGGTTCCTACGAGCAGTACTTC
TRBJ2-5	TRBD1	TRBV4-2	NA	CASSLAGQGQETQYF	TGTGCCAGCAGCCTCGCCGGACAGGGCCAAGAGACCCAGTACTTC
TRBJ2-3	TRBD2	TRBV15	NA	CATSSGVGGANTQYF	TGTGCCACCAGCAGCGGGGTCGGGGGGGCAAATACGCAGTATTTT
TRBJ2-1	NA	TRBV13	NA	CASSSRLVSYNEQFF	TGTGCCAGCAGCAGCCGACTAGTTAGCTACAATGAGCAGTTCTTC
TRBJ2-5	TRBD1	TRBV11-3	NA	CARGTGEETQYF	TGTGCCAGGGGGACAGGGGAAGAGACCCAGTACTTC
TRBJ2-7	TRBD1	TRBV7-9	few	CASSSPRQGTYEQYF	TGTGCCAGCAGCTCCCCCCGACAGGGAACCTACGAGCAGTACTTC
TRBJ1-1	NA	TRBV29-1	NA	CSVGLGARNTEAFF	TGCAGCGTTGGGTTGGGGGCCCGGAACACTGAAGCTTTCTTT
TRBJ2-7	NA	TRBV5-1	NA	CASSGRDDHFCF	TGCGCCAGCAGCGGAAGGGACGACCATTTCTGCTTC
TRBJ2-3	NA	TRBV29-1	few	CSVERTVTTDTQYF	TGCAGCGTTGAAAGGACAGTGACCACAGATACGCAGTATTTT
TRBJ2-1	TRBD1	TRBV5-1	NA	CASSSGTGANNEQFF	TGCGCCAGCAGCTCTGGTACAGGGGCTAACAATGAGCAGTTCTTC
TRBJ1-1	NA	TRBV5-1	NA	CASTMGNEAFF	TGCGCCAGCACGATGGGGAATGAAGCTTTCTTT
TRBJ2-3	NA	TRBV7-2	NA	CASREEPAAYTDTQYF	TGTGCCAGCAGGGAAGAACCGGCGGCCTACACAGATACGCAGTATTTT
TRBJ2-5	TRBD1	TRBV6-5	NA	CASSYLQGSPETQYF	TGTGCCAGCAGTTACCTACAGGGGTCCCCGGAGACCCAGTACTTC
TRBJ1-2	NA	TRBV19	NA	CASSPWTDSNYGYTF	TGTGCCAGTAGTCCATGGACAGATTCTAACTATGGCTACACCTTC
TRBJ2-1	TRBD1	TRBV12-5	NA	CASGLGTGAAEQFF	TGTGCTAGTGGTTTGGGGACAGGCGCTGCTGAGCAGTTCTTC
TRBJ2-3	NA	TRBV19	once	CASSILGGGTDTQYF	TGTGCCAGTAGTATCTTGGGGGGAGGCACAGATACGCAGTATTTT
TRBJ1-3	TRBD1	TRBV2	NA	CASTETGGFDTIYF	TGTGCCAGCACCGAGACAGGGGGCTTTGACACCATATATTTT
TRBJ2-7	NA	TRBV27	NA	CASSSRYEQYF	TGTGCCAGCAGCTCACGCTACGAGCAGTACTTC
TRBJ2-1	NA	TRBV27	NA	CASNRITGTFNNEQFF	TGTGCCAGCAATAGGATTACGGGGACCTTTAACAATGAGCAGTTCTTC